This record concerns one T cell receptor beta chain sequence. Its specificity is unknown. Splitting of each subset's genomic DNA was done evenly across several immunoSEQ plates. Clones were sequenced by immunoSEQ multiplex PCR, and TCRdb holds only the in-frame ones, with some missing. Among approximately 1.9 million clones, about 93% were seen once, and the ten largest hold approximately 1.7%. These data originate in a study of shared clonotypes between healthy human individuals. Study-wide results and caveats: At large depth, rarefaction still showed sorted-subset sequencing to be incomplete.

V was pared by 3 bases and J by 0 bases, with 6 bases between. This CDR3 comprises 13 residues. The germline V gene encodes CDR1 MNHEY and CDR2 SMNVEV (reference sequence). Naive CD8 isolation took CD45RO-negative cells positively selected for CCR7 and excluded terminally differentiated effector memory CD45RA+ cells. Sequenced material: naive CD8+ T cells from PBMCs. This chain connects TRBV27 to TRBJ2-7, with no clear D. This receptor was obtained from a man between 18 and 35 years old in good health. Some clones in this sample may be carry-over from other donors' samples. This CDR3 is CASSFSVSYEQYF. In DNA form, the CDR3 reads TGTGCCAGCAGTTTCTCCGTCTCCTACGAGCAGTACTTC.